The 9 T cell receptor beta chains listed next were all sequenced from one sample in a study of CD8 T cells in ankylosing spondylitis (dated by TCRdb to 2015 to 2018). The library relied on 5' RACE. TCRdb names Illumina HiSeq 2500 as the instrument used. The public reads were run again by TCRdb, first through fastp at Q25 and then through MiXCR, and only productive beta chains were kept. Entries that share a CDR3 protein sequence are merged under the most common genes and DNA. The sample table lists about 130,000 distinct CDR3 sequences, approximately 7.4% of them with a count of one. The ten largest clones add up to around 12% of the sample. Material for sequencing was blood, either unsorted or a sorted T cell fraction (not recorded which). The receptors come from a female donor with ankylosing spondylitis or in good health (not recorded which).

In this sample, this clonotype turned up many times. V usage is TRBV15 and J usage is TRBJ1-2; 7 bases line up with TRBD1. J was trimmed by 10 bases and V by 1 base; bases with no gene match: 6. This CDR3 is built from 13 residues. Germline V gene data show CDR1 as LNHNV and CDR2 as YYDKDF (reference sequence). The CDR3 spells CATSRGDRASYTF. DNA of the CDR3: TGTGCCACCAGCAGAGGGGACAGAGCGTCCTACACCTTC.

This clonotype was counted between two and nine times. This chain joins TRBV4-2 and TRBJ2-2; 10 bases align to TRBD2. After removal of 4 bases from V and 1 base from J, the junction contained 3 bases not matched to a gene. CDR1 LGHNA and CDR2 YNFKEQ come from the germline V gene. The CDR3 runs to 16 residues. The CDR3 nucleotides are TGTGCCAGCAGCCGCAGACTAGCGGGGAACACCGGGGAGCTGTTTTTT. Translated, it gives CASSRRLAGNTGELFF.

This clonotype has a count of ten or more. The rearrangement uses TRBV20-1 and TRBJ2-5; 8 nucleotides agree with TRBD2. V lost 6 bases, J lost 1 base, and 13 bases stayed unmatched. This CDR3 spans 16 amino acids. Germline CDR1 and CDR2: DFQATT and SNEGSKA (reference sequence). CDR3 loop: CSAPIGAGGFQETQYF. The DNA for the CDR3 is TGCAGTGCACCAATCGGGGCGGGGGGTTTCCAAGAGACCCAGTACTTC.

CDR3 protein: CASSVSSGELFF. Here the CDR3 DNA reads TGTGCCAGCAGCGTCAGTTCCGGGGAGCTGTTTTTT. The V gene is TRBV7-9, the J gene TRBJ2-2; no reliable D call. The germline V gene has CDR1 SEHNR and CDR2 FQNEAQ (reference sequence). The CDR3 runs 12 residues. V shed 5 bases and J shed 6 bases, with 7 bases lying between them.

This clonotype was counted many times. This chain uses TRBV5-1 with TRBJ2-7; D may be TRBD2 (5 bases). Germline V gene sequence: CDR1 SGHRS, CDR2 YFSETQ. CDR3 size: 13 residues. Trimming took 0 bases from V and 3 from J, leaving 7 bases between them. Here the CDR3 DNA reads TGCGCCAGCAGCTTGGCCGGGAACTACGAGCAGTACTTC. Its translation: CASSLAGNYEQYF.

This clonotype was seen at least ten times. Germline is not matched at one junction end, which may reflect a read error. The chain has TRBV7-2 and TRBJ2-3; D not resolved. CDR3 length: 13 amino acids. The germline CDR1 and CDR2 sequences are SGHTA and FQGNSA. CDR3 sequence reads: CASSLILTDTQCF. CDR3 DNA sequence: TGTGCCAGCAGCTTAATCCTCACAGATACGCAGTGTTTT.

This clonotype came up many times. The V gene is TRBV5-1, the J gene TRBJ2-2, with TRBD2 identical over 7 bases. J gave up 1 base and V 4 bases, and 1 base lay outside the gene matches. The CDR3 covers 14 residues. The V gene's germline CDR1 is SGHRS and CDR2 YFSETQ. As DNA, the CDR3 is TGCGCCAGCAGCGGACTAGGGAACACCGGGGAGCTGTTTTTT. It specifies CASSGLGNTGELFF.

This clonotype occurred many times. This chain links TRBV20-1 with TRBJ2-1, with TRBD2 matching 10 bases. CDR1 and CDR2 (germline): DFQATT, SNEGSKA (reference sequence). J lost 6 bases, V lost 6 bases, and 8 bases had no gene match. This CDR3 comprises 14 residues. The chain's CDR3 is CSATTSGASNEQFF. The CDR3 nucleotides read TGCAGTGCAACTACTAGCGGGGCCTCCAATGAGCAGTTCTTC.

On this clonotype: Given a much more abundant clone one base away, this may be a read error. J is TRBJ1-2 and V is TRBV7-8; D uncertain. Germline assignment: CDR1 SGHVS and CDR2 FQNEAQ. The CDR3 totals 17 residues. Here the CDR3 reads CVSSPVGRASLPYGYTF. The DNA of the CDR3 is TGTGTCAGCAGCCCAGTAGGGAGGGCTTCGTTACCGTATGGCTACACCTTC.